Listed below are T cell receptor beta chains from one sample, sequenced in a study of shared clonotypes between healthy human individuals. The protocol was immunoSEQ multiplex PCR, while the TCRdb copy is restricted to in-frame clones and leaves out a portion. This sample yields about 530,000 clones, of which about 96% are seen a single time; approximately 0.062% belongs to the top ten. Sequenced material: naive CD4+ T cells sorted from blood. The receptors here all came from a woman in her 30s in good health. Both conserved end residues are part of each CDR3. Each record gives: J gene, V gene, clone size, D gene, CDR3 DNA, CDR3 protein. The D gene is left open where the match is weak. Where a row states a size, it is once, few, many or the class of an expanded clone; other rows omit it.

>TRBJ1-2|TRBV28|NA|TRBD1
TGTGCCAGCAGTTTAGTCCCAGGGGGGCACTATGGCTACACCTTC
CASSLVPGGHYGYTF
>TRBJ2-3|TRBV2|NA|NA
TGTGCCAGCAGTAAAGATGCGGATACGCAGTATTTT
CASSKDADTQYF
>TRBJ1-1|TRBV7-9|NA|TRBD1
TGTGCCAGCAGCCTCAGGGGGCTTGGAGCTTTCTTT
CASSLRGLGAFF
>TRBJ2-3|TRBV7-9|NA|TRBD2
TGTGCCAGCAGCGAGGTAATAGCGGGAGCAACAGATACGCAGTATTTT
CASSEVIAGATDTQYF
>TRBJ2-6|TRBV30|NA|NA
TGTGCCCGCCGGGGCATCCAATCTGGGGCCAACGTCCTGACTTTC
CARRGIQSGANVLTF
>TRBJ1-6|TRBV27|once|NA
TGTGCCAGCAGTTTACCAGGGGACTATAATTCACCCCTCCACTTT
CASSLPGDYNSPLHF
>TRBJ2-6|TRBV7-9|NA|NA
TGTGCCAGCATCGGAGGACGGGACGACGTCCTGACTTTC
CASIGGRDDVLTF
>TRBJ1-5|TRBV2|NA|NA
TGTGCCAGCAGTGGGGGCAGGGCAGTTCAGCCCCAGCATTTT
CASSGGRAVQPQHF
>TRBJ2-4|TRBV21-1|NA|NA
TGTGCCGGGGGAGGGAAAGCCAAAAACATTCAGTACTTC
CAGGGKAKNIQYF
>TRBJ1-6|TRBV19|NA|NA
TGTGCCAGTCGGGAAGGGTACTCACCCCTCCACTTT
CASREGYSPLHF
>TRBJ1-1|TRBV5-4|NA|NA
TGTGCCAGCAGCTTGGCCGGGAGGAACACTGAAGCTTTCTTT
CASSLAGRNTEAFF
>TRBJ2-7|TRBV11-2|once|NA
TGTGCCAGCAGCGGTCCAGGGGAGGTCAACGAGCAGTACTTC
CASSGPGEVNEQYF
>TRBJ2-2|TRBV19|NA|NA
TGTGCCAGTAGTAGAGTCGGCGGGCCCAGCCAGGCCGGGGAGCTGTTTTTT
CASSRVGGPSQAGELFF
>TRBJ2-7|TRBV5-1|NA|NA
TGCGCCAGCAGCCTTGACGGCGGCCTATACGAGCAGTACTTC
CASSLDGGLYEQYF
>TRBJ2-7|TRBV28|NA|TRBD1
TGTGCCAGCAGTTTCCGTTCGGGGAAAGCAGGGGGCTGGTCCTACGAGCAGTACTTC
CASSFRSGKAGGWSYEQYF
>TRBJ2-2|TRBV5-1|NA|TRBD1
TGCGCCAGCAGCTGGGGGACAGGGGCCGGGGAGCTGTTTTTT
CASSWGTGAGELFF
>TRBJ1-5|TRBV2|NA|TRBD1
TGTGCCAGCAGTAGGGGGGACAGTCGCAATCAGCCCCAGCATTTT
CASSRGDSRNQPQHF
>TRBJ2-3|TRBV28|NA|NA
TGTGCCAGCAGTTGGTTGGGCGGCGACACAGATACGCAGTATTTT
CASSWLGGDTDTQYF
>TRBJ2-5|TRBV2|NA|TRBD1
TGTGCCAGCCTACAGGGGGCCCAAGAGACCCAGTACTTC
CASLQGAQETQYF
>TRBJ2-3|TRBV6-1|once|TRBD1
TGTGCCAGCAGTGAACAGGGGGCAGATACGCAGTATTTT
CASSEQGADTQYF
>TRBJ1-4|TRBV27|NA|NA
TGTGCCAGCAGTTACGGACATCGAACAAATGAAAAACTGTTTTTT
CASSYGHRTNEKLFF
>TRBJ1-6|TRBV4-2|NA|TRBD1
TGTGCCAGCAGCCAAGACGGGACAGGGGATAATTCACCCCTCCACTTT
CASSQDGTGDNSPLHF
>TRBJ2-7|TRBV23-1|NA|TRBD2
TGCGCAAAAAATACGGGAGGATACGCCTACGAGCAGTACTTC
CAKNTGGYAYEQYF
>TRBJ2-5|TRBV11-3|NA|NA
TGTGCCAGCAGCTTAGATCGTGTAGGTCCAGAGACCCAGTACTTC
CASSLDRVGPETQYF
>TRBJ2-2|TRBV7-2|once|TRBD1
TGTGCCAGCAGCTCGGGGGACAGGGGTAACACCGGGGAGCTGTTTTTT
CASSSGDRGNTGELFF
>TRBJ1-2|TRBV28|NA|NA
TGTGCCAGCAGCCTACAGGGAAGTGGCTACACCTTC
CASSLQGSGYTF
>TRBJ1-1|TRBV5-1|NA|NA
TGCGCCAGCAGCTACCAGGGAACAACTGAAGCTTTCTTT
CASSYQGTTEAFF
>TRBJ2-1|TRBV30|NA|TRBD1
TGTGCCTGGAGTGTTGGGACAGGGCGTCACAATGAGCAGTTCTTC
CAWSVGTGRHNEQFF
>TRBJ2-7|TRBV2|NA|TRBD2
TGTGCCAGCAAGGCTAGCGGGAAGTCCTCCAACTTC
CASKASGKSSNF